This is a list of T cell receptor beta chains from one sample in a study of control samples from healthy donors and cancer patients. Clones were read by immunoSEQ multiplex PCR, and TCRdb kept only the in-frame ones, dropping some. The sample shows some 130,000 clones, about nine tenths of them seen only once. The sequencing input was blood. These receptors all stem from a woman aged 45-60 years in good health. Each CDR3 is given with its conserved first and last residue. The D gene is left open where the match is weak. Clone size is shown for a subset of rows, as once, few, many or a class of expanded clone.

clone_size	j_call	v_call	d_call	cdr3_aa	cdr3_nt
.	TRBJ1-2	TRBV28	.	CASSLMGQGDGYTF	TGTGCCAGCAGTTTAATGGGTCAGGGAGATGGCTACACCTTC
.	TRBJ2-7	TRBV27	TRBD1	CASSPRQGLNEQYF	TGTGCCAGCAGTCCCCGACAGGGATTAAACGAGCAGTACTTC
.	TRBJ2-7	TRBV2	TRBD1	CASSEAGRQGYEQYF	TGTGCCAGCAGTGAAGCGGGACGACAGGGTTACGAGCAGTACTTC
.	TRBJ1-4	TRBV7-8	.	CASSLIPTAGRNEKLFF	TGTGCCAGCAGCTTAATCCCCACGGCAGGGCGAAATGAAAAACTGTTTTTT
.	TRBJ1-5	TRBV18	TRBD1	CASSPRTGVGNQPQHF	TGTGCCAGCTCACCAAGGACAGGGGTTGGAAATCAGCCCCAGCATTTT
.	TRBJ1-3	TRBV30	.	CAWSVLGRWDRNTIYF	TGTGCCTGGAGTGTACTGGGGCGGTGGGATAGAAACACCATATATTTT
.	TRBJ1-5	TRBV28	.	CASKWTVVSNQPQHF	TGTGCCAGCAAGTGGACAGTAGTTAGCAATCAGCCCCAGCATTTT
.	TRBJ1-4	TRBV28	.	CASLRRTLNEKLFF	TGTGCCAGCCTCCGCCGGACCCTCAATGAAAAACTGTTTTTT
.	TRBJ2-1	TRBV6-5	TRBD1	CASSYVRQGNKDEQFF	TGTGCCAGCAGTTACGTCCGACAGGGTAACAAGGATGAGCAGTTCTTC
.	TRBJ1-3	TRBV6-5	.	CASSYEGHPGNTIYF	TGTGCCAGCAGTTACGAGGGGCACCCCGGAAACACCATATATTTT
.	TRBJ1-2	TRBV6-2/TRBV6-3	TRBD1	CASSWDREHRFSGYTF	TGTGCCAGCAGTTGGGACAGGGAACATCGATTCTCTGGCTACACCTTC
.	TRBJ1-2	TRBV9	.	CASSASGVSGYTF	TGTGCCAGCAGCGCGTCAGGTGTCTCTGGCTACACCTTC
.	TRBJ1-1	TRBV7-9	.	CASSFEGTEAFF	TGTGCCAGCAGCTTTGAGGGCACTGAAGCTTTCTTT
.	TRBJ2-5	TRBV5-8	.	CASSGRVFGETQYF	TGTGCCAGCAGCGGGCGGGTCTTCGGAGAGACCCAGTACTTC
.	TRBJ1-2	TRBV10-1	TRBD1	CASSEDRAYGYTF	TGCGCCAGCAGCGAAGACAGGGCCTATGGCTACACCTTC
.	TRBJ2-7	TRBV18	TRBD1	CASSPRTGSSYEQYF	TGTGCCAGCTCACCTAGGACAGGGAGCTCCTACGAGCAGTACTTC
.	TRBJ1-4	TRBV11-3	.	CATRVGTATNEKLFF	TGTGCCACCAGGGTTGGGACTGCAACTAATGAAAAACTGTTTTTT
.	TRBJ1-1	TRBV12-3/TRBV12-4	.	CASSFGGGTEAFF	TGTGCCAGCAGTTTCGGGGGGGGCACTGAAGCTTTCTTT
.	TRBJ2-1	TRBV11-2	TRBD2	CASSLGGLAPFNEQFF	TGTGCCAGCAGCTTAGGGGGACTAGCACCCTTCAATGAGCAGTTCTTC
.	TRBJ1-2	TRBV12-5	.	CTSGAENNYGYTF	TGTACCTCAGGGGCAGAAAATAACTATGGCTACACCTTC
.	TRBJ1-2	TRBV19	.	CASSGQTYGYTF	TGTGCCAGTAGTGGACAAACCTATGGCTACACCTTC
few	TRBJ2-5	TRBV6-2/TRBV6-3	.	CASSSASSRETQYF	TGTGCCAGCAGTTCGGCGTCGTCTAGAGAGACCCAGTACTTC
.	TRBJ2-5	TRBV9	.	CASSVGGEETQYF	TGTGCCAGCAGCGTAGGTGGGGAAGAGACCCAGTACTTC